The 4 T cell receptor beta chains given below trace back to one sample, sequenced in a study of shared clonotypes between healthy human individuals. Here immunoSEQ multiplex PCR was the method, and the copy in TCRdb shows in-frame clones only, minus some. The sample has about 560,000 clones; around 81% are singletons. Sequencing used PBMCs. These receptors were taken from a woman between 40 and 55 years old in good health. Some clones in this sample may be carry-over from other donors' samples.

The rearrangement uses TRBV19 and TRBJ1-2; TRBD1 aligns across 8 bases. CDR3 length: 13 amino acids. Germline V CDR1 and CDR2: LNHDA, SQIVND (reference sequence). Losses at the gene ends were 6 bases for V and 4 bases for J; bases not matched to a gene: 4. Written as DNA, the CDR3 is TGTGCCAGTAGGGGGACAGGCGGCTATGGCTACACCTTC. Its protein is CASRGTGGYGYTF.

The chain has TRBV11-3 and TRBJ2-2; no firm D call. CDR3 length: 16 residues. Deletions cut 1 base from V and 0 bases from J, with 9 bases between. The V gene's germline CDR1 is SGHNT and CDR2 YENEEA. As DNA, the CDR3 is TGTGCCAGCAGCTTAGCGTGGGGATCGAACACCGGGGAGCTGTTTTTT. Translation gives CASSLAWGSNTGELFF.

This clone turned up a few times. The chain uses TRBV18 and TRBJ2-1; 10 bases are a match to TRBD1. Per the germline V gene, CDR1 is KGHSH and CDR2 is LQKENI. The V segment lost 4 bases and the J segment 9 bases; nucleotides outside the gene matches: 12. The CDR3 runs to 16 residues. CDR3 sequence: CASSRTGTGVSVEQFF. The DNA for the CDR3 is TGTGCCAGCTCACGGACCGGGACAGGGGTGTCTGTTGAGCAGTTCTTC.

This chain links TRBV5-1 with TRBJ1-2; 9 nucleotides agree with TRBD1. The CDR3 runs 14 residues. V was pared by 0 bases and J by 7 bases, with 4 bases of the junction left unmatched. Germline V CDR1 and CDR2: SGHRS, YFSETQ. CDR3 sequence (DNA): TGCGCCAGCAGCTTGGGACAGGGGGTTCGTGGCTACACCTTC. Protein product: CASSLGQGVRGYTF.